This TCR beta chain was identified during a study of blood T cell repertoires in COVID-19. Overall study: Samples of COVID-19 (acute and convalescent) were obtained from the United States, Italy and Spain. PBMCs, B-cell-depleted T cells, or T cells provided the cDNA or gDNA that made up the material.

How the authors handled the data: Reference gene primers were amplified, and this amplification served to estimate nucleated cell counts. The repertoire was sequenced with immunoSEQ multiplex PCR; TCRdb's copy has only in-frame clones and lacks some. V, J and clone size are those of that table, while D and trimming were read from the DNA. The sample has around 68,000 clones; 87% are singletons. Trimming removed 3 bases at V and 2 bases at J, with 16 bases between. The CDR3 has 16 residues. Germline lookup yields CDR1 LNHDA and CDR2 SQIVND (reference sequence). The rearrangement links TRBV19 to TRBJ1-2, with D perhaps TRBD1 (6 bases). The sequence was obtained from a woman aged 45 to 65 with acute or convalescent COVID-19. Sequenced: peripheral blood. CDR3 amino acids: CASSIAGAPRNYGYTF. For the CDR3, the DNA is TGTGCCAGTAGTATCGCAGGGGCACCACGCAACTATGGCTACACCTTC. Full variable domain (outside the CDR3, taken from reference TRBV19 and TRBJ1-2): DGGITQSPKYLFRKEGQNVTLSCEQNLNHDAMYWYRQDPGQGLRLIYYSQIVNDFQKGDIAEGYSVSREKKESFPLTVTSAQKNPTAFYLCASSIAGAPRNYGYTFGSGTRLTVV.